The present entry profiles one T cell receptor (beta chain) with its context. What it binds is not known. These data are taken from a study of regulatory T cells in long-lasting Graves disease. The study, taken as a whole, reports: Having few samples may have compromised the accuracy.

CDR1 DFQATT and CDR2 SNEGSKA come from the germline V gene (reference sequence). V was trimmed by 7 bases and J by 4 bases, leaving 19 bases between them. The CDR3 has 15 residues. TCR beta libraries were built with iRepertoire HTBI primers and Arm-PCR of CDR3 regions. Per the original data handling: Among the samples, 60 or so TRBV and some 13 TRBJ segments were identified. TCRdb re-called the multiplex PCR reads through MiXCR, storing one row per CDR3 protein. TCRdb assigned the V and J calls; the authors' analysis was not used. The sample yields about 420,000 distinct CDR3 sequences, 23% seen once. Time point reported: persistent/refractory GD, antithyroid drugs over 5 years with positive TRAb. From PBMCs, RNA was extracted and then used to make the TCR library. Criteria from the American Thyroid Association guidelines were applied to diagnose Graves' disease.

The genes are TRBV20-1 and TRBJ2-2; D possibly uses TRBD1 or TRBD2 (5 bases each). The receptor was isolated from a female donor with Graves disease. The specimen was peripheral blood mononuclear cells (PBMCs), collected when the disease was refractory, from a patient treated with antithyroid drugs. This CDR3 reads CSVREAGLGTGELFF. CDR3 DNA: TGCAGTGTACGGGAAGCAGGGTTGGGCACCGGGGAGCTGTTTTTT.